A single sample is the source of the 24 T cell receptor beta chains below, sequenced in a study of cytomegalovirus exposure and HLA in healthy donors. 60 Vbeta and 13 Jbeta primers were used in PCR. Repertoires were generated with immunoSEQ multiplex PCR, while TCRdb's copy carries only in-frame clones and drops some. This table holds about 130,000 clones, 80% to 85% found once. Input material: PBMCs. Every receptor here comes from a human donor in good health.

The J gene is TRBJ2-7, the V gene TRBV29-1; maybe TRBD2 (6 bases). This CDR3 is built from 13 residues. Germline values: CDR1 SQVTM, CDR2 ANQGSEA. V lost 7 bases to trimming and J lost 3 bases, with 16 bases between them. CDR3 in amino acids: CSAAGPANYEQYF. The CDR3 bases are TGCAGCGCGGCGGGGCCCGCCAACTACGAGCAGTACTTC.

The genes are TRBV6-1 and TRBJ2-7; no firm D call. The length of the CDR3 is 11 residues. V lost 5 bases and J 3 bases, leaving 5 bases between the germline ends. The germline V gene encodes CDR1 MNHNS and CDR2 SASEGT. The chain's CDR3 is CASSPNYEQYF. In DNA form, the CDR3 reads TGTGCCAGCAGTCCAAACTACGAGCAGTACTTC.

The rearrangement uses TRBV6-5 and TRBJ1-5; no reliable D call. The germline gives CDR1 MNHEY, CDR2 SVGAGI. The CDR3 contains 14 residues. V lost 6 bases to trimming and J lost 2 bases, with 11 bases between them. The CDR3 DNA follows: TGTGCCAGCAGACCCACTTTGGGCAATCAGCCCCAGCATTTT. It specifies CASRPTLGNQPQHF.

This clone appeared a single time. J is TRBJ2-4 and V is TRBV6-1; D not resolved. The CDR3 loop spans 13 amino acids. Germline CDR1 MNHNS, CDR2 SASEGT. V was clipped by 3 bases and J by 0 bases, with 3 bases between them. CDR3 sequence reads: CASSDLAKNIQYF. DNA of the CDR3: TGTGCCAGCAGTGATCTAGCCAAAAACATTCAGTACTTC.

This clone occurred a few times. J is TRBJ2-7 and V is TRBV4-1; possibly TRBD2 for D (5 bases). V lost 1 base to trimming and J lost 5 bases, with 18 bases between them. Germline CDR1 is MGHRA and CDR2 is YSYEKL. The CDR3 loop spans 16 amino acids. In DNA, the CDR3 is TGCGCCAGCAGCCAAGGTCGGGGATCTTCGTCGAACGAGCAGTACTTC. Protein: CASSQGRGSSSNEQYF.

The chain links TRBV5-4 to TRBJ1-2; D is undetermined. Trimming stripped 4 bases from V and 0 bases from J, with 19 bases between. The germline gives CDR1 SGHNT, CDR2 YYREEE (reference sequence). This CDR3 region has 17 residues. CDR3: CASSHGGVHTSNYGYTF. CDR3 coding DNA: TGTGCCAGCAGCCATGGCGGCGTGCATACTTCTAACTATGGCTACACCTTC.

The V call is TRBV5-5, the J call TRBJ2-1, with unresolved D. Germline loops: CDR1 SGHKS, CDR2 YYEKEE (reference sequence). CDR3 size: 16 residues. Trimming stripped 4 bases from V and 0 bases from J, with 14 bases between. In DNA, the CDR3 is TGTGCCAGCAGCCCCCGGGTCTCCAGCTCCTACAATGAGCAGTTCTTC. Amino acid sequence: CASSPRVSSSYNEQFF. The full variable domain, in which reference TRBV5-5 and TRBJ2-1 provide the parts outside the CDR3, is DAGVTQSPTHLIKTRGQQVTLRCSPISGHKSVSWYQQVLGQGPQFIFQYYEKEERGRGNFPDRFSARQFPNYSSELNVNALLLGDSALYLCASSPRVSSSYNEQFFGPGTRLTVL.

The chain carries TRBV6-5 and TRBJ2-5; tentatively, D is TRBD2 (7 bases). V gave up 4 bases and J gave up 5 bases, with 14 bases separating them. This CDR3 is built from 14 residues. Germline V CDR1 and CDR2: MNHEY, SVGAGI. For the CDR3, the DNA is TGTGCCAGCAGTTCTGCGGGGGCTGGGGAGACCCAGTACTTC. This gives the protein CASSSAGAGETQYF.

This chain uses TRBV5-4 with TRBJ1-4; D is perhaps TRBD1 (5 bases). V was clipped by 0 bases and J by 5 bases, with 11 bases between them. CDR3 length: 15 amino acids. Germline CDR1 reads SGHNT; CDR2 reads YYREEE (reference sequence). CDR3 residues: CASSLGGQGNEKLFF. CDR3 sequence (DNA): TGTGCCAGCAGCTTGGGTGGGCAGGGAAATGAAAAACTGTTTTTT.

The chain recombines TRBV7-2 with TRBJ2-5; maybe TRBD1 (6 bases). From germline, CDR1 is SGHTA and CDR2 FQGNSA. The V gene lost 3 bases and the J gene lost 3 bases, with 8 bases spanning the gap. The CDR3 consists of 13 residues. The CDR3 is CASSFAGEETQYF. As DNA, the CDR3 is TGTGCCAGCAGCTTCGCAGGGGAAGAGACCCAGTACTTC.

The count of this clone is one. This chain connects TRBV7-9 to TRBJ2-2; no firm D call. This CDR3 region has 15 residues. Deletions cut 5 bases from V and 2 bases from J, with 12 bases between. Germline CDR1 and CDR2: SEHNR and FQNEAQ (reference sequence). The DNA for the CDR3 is TGTGCCAGCAGCCCGAGAAAATCAAACACCGGGGAGCTGTTTTTT. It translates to CASSPRKSNTGELFF.

The CDR3 is CASLTTTWEAQYF. The CDR3 DNA is TGTGCCAGCCTAACCACAACGTGGGAGGCCCAGTACTTC. The chain recombines TRBV6-1 with TRBJ2-5; D is possibly TRBD2 (6 bases). V was cut by 8 bases and J by 9 bases, with 19 bases left in between. The CDR3 covers 13 residues. Per the germline V gene, CDR1 is MNHNS and CDR2 is SASEGT.

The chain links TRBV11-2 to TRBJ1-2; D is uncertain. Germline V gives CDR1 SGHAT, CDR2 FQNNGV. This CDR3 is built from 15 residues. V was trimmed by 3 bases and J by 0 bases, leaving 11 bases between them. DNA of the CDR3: TGTGCCAGCAGCTTGACGACTCCCCCTAACTATGGCTACACCTTC. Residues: CASSLTTPPNYGYTF.

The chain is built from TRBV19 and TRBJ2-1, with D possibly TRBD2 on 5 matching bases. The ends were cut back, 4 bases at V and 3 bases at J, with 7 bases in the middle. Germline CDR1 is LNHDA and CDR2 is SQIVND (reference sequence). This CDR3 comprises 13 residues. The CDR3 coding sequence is TGTGCCAGTAGTACCGACTACTACAATGAGCAGTTCTTC. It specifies CASSTDYYNEQFF.

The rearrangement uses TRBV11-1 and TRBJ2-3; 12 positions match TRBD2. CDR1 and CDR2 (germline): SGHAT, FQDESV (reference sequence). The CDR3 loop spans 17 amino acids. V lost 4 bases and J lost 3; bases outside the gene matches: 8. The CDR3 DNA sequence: TGTGCCAGCAGCTCCTCAAGACTAGCGGGGGTAACAGATACGCAGTATTTT. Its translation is CASSSSRLAGVTDTQYF.

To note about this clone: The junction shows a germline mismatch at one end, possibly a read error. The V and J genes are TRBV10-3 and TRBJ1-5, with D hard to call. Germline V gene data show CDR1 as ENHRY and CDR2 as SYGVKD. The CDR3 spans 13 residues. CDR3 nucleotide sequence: TGTGCCAGCAGTTACTCGAGGGATCAGCCCCAGCATTTT. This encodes CASSYSRDQPQHF.

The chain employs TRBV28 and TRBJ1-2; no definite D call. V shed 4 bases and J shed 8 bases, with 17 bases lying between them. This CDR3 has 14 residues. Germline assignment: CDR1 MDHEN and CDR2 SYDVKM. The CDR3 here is CASSSGSTVRGYTF. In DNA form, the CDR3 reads TGTGCCAGCAGTTCGGGATCTACCGTTCGCGGCTACACCTTC.

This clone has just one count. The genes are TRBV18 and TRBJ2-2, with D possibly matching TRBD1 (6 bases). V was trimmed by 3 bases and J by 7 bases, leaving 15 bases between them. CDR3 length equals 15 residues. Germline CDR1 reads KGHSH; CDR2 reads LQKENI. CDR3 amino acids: CASSPILQGYGELFF. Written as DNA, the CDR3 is TGTGCCAGCTCACCCATCCTACAGGGTTACGGGGAGCTGTTTTTT.

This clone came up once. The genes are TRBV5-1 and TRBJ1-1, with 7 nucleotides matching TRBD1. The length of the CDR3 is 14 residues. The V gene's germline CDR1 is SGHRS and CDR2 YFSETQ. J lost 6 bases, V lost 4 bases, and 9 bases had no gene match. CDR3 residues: CASSVGQDTSEAFF. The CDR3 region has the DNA TGCGCCAGCAGCGTAGGACAGGATACCTCTGAAGCTTTCTTT. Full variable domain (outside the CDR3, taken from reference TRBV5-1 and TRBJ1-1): KAGVTQTPRYLIKTRGQQVTLSCSPISGHRSVSWYQQTPGQGLQFLFEYFSETQRNKGNFPGRFSGRQFSNSRSEMNVSTLELGDSALYLCASSVGQDTSEAFFGQGTRLTVV.

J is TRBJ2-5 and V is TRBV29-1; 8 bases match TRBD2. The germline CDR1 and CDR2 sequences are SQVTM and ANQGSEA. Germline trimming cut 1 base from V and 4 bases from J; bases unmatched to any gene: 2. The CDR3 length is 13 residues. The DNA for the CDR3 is TGCAGCGTTGAAGGGACTAGCATAGAGACCCAGTACTTC. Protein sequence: CSVEGTSIETQYF.

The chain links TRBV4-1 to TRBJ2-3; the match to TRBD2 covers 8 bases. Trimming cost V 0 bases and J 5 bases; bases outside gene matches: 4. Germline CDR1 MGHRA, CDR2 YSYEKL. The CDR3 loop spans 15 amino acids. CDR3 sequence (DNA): TGCGCCAGCAGCCAAGACGTAGCGGGGTTAGATACGCAGTATTTT. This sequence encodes CASSQDVAGLDTQYF.

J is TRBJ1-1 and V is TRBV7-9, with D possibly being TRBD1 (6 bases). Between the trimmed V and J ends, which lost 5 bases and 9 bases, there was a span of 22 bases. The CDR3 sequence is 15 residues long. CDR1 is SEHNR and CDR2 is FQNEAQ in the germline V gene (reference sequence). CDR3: CASSQDPTGIAQAFF. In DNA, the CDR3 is TGTGCCAGCAGCCAAGATCCCACAGGGATCGCACAAGCTTTCTTT.

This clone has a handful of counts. In DNA form, the CDR3 reads TGTGCCAGCAGGAGTATGAACACTGAAGCTTTCTTT. Its translation: CASRSMNTEAFF. The rearrangement links TRBV6-1 to TRBJ1-1; no firm D call. With 6 bases removed from V and 0 bases from J, the gap between germline ends came to 5 bases. Per germline, CDR1 MNHNS and CDR2 SASEGT. The CDR3 is 12 amino acids.

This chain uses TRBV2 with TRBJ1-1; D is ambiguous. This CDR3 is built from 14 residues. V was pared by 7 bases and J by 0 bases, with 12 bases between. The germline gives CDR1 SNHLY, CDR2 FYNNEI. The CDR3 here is CASIRSYMNTEAFF. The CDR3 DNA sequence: TGTGCCAGCATAAGAAGTTACATGAACACTGAAGCTTTCTTT.